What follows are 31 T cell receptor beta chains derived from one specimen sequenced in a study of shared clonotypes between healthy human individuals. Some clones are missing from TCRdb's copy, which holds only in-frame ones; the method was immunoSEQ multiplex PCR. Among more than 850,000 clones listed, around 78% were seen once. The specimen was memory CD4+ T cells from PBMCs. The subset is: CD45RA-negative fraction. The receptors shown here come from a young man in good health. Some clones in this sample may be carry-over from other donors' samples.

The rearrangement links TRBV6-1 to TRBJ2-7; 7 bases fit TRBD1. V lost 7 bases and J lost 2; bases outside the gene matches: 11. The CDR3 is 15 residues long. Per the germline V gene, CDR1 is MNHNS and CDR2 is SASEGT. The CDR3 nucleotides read TGTGCCAGCAAACTGAACCGGGACAGTCCCTACGAGCAGTACTTC. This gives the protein CASKLNRDSPYEQYF.

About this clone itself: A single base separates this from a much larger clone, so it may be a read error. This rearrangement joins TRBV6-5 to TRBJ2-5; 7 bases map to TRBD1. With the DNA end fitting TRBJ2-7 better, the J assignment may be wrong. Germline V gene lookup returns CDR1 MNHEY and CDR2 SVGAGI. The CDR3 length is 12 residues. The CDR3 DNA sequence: TGTGCCAGCAGACGACAGGGTTACGAGCAGTACTTC. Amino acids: CASRRQGYEQYF.

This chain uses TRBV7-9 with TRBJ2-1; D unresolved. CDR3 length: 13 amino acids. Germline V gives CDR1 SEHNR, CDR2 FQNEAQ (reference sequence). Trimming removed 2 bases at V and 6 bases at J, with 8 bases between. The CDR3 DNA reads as TGTGCCAGCAGCTTATACAGAAGCAATGAGCAGTTCTTC. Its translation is CASSLYRSNEQFF.

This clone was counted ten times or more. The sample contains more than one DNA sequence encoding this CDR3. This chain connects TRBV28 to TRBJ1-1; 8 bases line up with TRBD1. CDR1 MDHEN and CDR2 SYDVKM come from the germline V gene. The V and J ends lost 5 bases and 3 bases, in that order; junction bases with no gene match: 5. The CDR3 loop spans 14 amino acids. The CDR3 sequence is CASSAGGADTEAFF. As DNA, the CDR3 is TGTGCCAGCAGTGCAGGGGGCGCGGACACTGAAGCTTTCTTT.

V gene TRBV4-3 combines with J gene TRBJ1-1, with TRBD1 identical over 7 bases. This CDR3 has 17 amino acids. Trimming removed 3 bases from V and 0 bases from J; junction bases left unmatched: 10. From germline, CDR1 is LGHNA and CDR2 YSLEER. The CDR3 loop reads CASSHGRGGGMNTEAFF. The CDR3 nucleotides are TGCGCCAGCAGCCATGGCCGGGGAGGGGGCATGAACACTGAAGCTTTCTTT.

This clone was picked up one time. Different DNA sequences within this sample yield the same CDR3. The CDR3 DNA is TGTGCCAGCAGCTTAATCGGCGGGAGCTCCTACAATGAGCAGTTCTTC. This translates into CASSLIGGSSYNEQFF. The V and J genes are TRBV7-3 and TRBJ2-1, with TRBD2 matching 7 bases. The CDR3 contains 16 residues. Germline trimming cut 1 base from V and 0 bases from J; bases unmatched to any gene: 3. Germline loops: CDR1 SGHTA, CDR2 FQGTGA.

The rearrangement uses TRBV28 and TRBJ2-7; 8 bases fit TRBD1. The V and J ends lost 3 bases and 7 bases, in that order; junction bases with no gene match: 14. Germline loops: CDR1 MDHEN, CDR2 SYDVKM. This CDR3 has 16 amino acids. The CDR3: CASSLPGTGPSREQYF. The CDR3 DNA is TGTGCCAGCAGTTTGCCCGGGACAGGCCCCTCGCGGGAGCAGTACTTC.

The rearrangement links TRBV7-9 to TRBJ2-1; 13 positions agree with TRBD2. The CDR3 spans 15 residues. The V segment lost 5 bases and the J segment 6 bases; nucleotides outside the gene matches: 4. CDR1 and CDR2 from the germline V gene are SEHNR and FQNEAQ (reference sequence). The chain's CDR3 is CASSPLAGGGNEQFF. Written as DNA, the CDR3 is TGTGCCAGCAGCCCACTAGCGGGAGGGGGCAATGAGCAGTTCTTC.

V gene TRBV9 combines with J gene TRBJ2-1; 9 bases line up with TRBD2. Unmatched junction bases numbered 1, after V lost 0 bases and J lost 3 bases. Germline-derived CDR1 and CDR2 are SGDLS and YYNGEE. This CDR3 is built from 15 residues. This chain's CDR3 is CASSVGTSVYNEQFF. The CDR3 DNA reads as TGTGCCAGCAGCGTAGGGACTAGCGTCTACAATGAGCAGTTCTTC.

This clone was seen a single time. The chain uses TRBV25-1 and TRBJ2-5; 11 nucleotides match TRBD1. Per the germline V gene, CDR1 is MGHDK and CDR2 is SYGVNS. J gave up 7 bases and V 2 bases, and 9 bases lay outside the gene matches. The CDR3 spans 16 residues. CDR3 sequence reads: CASSEKWTGGGGTQYF. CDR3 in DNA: TGTGCCAGCAGTGAAAAATGGACAGGGGGCGGCGGGACCCAGTACTTC.

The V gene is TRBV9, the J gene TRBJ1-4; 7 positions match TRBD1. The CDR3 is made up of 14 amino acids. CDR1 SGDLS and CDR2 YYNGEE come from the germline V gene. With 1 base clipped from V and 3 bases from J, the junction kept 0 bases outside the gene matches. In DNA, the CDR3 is TGTGCCAGCAGCGTAACAGGGGCTAATGAAAAACTGTTTTTT. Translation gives CASSVTGANEKLFF.

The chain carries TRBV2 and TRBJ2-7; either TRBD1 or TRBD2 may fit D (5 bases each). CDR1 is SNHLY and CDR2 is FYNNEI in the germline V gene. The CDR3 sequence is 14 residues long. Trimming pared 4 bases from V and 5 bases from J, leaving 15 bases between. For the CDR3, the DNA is TGTGCCAGCAGTGTCGGGGCAGCTCTCCACGAGCAGTACTTC. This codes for CASSVGAALHEQYF.

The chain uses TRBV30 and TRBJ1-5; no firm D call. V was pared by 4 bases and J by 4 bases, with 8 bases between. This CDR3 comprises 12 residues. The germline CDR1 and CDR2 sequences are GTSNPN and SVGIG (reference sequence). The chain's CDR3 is CAWNRQNQPQHF. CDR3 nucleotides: TGTGCCTGGAACAGACAAAATCAGCCCCAGCATTTT. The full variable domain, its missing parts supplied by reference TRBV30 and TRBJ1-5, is SQTIHQWPATLVQPVGSPLSLECTVEGTSNPNLYWYRQAAGRGLQLLFYSVGIGQISSEVPQNLSASRPQDRQFILSSKKLLLSDSGFYLCAWNRQNQPQHFGDGTRLSIL.

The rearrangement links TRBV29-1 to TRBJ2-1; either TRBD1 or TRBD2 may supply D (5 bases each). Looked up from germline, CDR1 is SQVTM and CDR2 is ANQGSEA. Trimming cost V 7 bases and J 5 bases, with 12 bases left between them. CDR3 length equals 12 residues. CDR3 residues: CSGGRGDNEQFF. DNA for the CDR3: TGCAGCGGGGGGAGAGGTGACAATGAGCAGTTCTTC.

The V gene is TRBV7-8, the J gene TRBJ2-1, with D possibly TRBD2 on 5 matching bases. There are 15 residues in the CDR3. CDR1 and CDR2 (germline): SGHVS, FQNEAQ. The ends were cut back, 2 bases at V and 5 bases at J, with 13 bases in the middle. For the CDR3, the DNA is TGTGCCAGCAGCTTAATAAGCGGTAGAAACAATGAGCAGTTCTTC. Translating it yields CASSLISGRNNEQFF.

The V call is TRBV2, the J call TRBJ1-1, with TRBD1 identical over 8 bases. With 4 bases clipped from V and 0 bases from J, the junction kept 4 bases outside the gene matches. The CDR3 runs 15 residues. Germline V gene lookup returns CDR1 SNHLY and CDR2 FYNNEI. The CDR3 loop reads CASSAQGAMNTEAFF. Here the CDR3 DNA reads TGTGCCAGCAGTGCGCAGGGGGCCATGAACACTGAAGCTTTCTTT.

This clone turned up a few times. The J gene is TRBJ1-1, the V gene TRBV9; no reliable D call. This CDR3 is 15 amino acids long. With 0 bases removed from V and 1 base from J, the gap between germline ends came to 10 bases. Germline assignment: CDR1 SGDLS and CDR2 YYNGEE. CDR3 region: CASSVVPAENTEAFF. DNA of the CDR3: TGTGCCAGCAGCGTAGTTCCAGCTGAGAACACTGAAGCTTTCTTT.

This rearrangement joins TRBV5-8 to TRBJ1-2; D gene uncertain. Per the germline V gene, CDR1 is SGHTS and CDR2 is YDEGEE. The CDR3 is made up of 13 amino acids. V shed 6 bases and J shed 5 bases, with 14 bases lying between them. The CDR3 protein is CASTLWPTYGYTF. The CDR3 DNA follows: TGTGCCAGCACCCTATGGCCGACATATGGCTACACCTTC.

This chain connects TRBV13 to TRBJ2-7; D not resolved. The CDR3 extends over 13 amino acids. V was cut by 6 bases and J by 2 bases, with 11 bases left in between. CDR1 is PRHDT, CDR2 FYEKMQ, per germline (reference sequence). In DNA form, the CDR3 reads TGTGCCAGCAGTTCTGACCGGCCCTACGAGCAGTACTTC. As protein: CASSSDRPYEQYF. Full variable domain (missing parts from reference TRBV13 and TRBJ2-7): AAGVIQSPRHLIKEKRETATLKCYPIPRHDTVYWYQQGPGQDPQFLISFYEKMQSDKGSIPDRFSAQQFSDYHSELNMSSLELGDSALYFCASSSDRPYEQYFGPGTRLTVT.

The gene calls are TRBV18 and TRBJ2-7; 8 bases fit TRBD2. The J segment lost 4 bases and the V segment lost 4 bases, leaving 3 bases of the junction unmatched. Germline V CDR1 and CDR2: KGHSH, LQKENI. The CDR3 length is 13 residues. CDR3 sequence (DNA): TGTGCCAGCTCACTGGGACTAGGGTACGAGCAGTACTTC. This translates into CASSLGLGYEQYF.

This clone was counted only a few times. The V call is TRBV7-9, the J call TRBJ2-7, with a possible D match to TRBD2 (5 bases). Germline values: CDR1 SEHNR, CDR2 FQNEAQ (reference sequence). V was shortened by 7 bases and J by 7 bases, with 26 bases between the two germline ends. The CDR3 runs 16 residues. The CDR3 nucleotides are TGTGCCAGCACCCTAGGTCCAAACAGACCTACGGGGGAGCAGTACTTC. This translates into CASTLGPNRPTGEQYF.

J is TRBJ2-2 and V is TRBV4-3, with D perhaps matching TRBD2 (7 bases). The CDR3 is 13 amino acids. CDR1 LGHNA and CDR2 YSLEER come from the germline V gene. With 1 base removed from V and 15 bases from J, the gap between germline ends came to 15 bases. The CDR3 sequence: CASSQGGGFGMFF. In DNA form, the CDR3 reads TGCGCCAGCAGCCAAGGGGGGGGCTTCGGCATGTTTTTT.

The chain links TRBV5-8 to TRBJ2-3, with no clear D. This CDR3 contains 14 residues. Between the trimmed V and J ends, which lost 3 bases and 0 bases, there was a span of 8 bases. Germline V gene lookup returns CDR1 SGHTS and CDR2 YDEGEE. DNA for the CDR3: TGTGCCAGCAGCTCGGCCACTAGCACAGATACGCAGTATTTT. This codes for CASSSATSTDTQYF.

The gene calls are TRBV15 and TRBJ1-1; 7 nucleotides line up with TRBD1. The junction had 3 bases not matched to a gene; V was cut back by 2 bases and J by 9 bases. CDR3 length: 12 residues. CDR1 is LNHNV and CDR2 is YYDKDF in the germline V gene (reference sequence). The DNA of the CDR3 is TGTGCCACCAGCAGACTGGGACAGAAAGCTTTCTTT. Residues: CATSRLGQKAFF.

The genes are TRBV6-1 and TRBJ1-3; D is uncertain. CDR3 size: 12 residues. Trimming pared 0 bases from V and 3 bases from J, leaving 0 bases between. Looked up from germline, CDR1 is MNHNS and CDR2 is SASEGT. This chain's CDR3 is CASSEAGNTIYF. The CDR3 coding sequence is TGTGCCAGCAGTGAAGCTGGAAACACCATATATTTT.

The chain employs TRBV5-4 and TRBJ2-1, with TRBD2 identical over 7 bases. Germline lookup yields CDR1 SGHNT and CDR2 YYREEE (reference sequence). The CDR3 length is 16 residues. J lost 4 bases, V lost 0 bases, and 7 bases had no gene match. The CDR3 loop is CASSLVAGRGYNEQFF. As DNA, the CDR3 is TGTGCCAGCAGCTTGGTAGCAGGGAGGGGATACAATGAGCAGTTCTTC.

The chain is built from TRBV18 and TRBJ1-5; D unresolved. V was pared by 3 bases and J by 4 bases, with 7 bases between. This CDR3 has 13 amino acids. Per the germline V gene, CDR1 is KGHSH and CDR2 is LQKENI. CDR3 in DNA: TGTGCCAGCTCACCGTCTCTGAATCAGCCCCAGCATTTT. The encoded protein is CASSPSLNQPQHF.

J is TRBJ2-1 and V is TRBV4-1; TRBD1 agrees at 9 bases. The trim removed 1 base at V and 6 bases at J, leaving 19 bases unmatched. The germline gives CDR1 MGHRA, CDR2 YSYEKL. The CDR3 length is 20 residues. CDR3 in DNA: TGCGCCAGCAGCCAAGCCCCTCGGCGACAGGGGGGCAACATTCGCAATGAGCAGTTCTTC. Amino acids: CASSQAPRRQGGNIRNEQFF.

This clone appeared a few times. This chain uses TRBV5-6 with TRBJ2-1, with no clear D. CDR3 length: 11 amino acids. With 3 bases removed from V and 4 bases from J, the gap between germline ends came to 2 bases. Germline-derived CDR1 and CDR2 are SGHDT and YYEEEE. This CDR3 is CASSWYNEQFF. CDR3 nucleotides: TGTGCCAGCAGCTGGTACAATGAGCAGTTCTTC.

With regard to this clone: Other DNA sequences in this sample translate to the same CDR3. DNA for the CDR3: TGTGCCAGCAGACCGACTAGCGGCAGCACAGATACGCAGTATTTT. This gives the protein CASRPTSGSTDTQYF. The gene calls are TRBV5-4 and TRBJ2-3; 9 nucleotides align to TRBD2. Germline CDR1 SGHNT, CDR2 YYREEE (reference sequence). The CDR3 contains 15 residues. V lost 5 bases and J lost 0; bases outside the gene matches: 4.

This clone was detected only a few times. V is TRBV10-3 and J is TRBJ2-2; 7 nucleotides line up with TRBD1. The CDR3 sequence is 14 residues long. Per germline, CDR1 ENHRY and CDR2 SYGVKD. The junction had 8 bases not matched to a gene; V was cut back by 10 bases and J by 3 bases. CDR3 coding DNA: TGTGCCACCTCCCCAGGGGGAGACACCGGGGAGCTGTTTTTT. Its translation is CATSPGGDTGELFF.